The 18 T cell receptor beta chains below were found in one sample sequenced in a study of shared clonotypes between healthy human individuals. Using immunoSEQ multiplex PCR, the repertoire was profiled, and TCRdb retains in-frame clones only, with some absent. The sample holds over 1.4 million clones; roughly 95% are singletons and the top ten take over 1%. Sequenced material: naive CD4+ T cells sorted from blood. Subset reported: CD45RA+ positively selected. These receptors were collected from a man aged 30 to 45 in good health.

The count of this clone is one. V gene TRBV28 combines with J gene TRBJ1-1; D may be TRBD1 (6 bases). V gave up 6 bases and J gave up 6 bases, with 17 bases separating them. The CDR3 length is 14 residues. Germline V gene data show CDR1 as MDHEN and CDR2 as SYDVKM. The DNA for the CDR3 is TGTGCCAGCAGGGCCCTACAGGGAGGATCTGAAGCTTTCTTT. Amino acids: CASRALQGGSEAFF.

V usage is TRBV28 and J usage is TRBJ2-7; D not resolved. CDR1 is MDHEN and CDR2 is SYDVKM in the germline V gene. This CDR3 comprises 14 residues. Deletions cut 6 bases from V and 4 bases from J, with 16 bases between. CDR3: CASSLTLGRYEQYF. The CDR3 nucleotides read TGTGCCAGCAGCCTAACTCTCGGACGGTACGAGCAGTACTTC.

In the case of this clone: At the DNA level, this CDR3 is encoded by other sequences in the same sample as well. The gene calls are TRBV5-4 and TRBJ2-3; D tentatively reads TRBD1 or TRBD2 (7 bases each). The CDR3 length is 14 residues. V shed 5 bases and J shed 3 bases, with 13 bases lying between them. In germline, CDR1 is SGHNT, CDR2 YYREEE (reference sequence). The DNA of the CDR3 is TGTGCCAGCAGTCAGGGGGGGCTAACAGATACGCAGTATTTT. Translated, it gives CASSQGGLTDTQYF.

The chain carries TRBV9 and TRBJ2-1; 7 nucleotides align to TRBD2. This CDR3 is 13 amino acids long. The germline CDR1 and CDR2 sequences are SGDLS and YYNGEE. The J segment lost 4 bases and the V segment lost 7 bases, leaving 5 bases of the junction unmatched. CDR3 in amino acids: CASGLAAYNEQFF. CDR3 sequence (DNA): TGTGCCAGCGGGCTAGCGGCATACAATGAGCAGTTCTTC. Based on the CDR3 plus reference TRBV9 and TRBJ2-1, the full variable domain is DSGVTQTPKHLITATGQRVTLRCSPRSGDLSVYWYQQSLDQGLQFLIQYYNGEERAKGNILERFSAQQFPDLHSELNLSSLELGDSALYFCASGLAAYNEQFFGPGTRLTVL.

This chain links TRBV5-1 with TRBJ1-2, with D unclear. From germline, CDR1 is SGHRS and CDR2 YFSETQ. The V and J ends lost 0 bases and 0 bases respectively, with 12 bases between them. The CDR3 is 16 amino acids. The CDR3 nucleotides are TGCGCCAGCAGCTTGGGACACGGTCCTACTAACTATGGCTACACCTTC. Translating it yields CASSLGHGPTNYGYTF.

This chain joins TRBV19 and TRBJ1-5; no clear D. The germline V and J ends were trimmed by 5 bases and 2 bases, with 10 bases remaining between them. CDR3 length: 14 amino acids. Germline CDR1 and CDR2: LNHDA and SQIVND (reference sequence). The CDR3 is CASSLRVGNQPQHF. The CDR3 nucleotides are TGTGCCAGTAGTTTACGTGTTGGCAATCAGCCCCAGCATTTT.

The CDR3 nucleotides read TGTGCCAGTAGTATAAGGGCAGGGGGCCCATCCGGGGAGCTGTTTTTT. Protein: CASSIRAGGPSGELFF. The gene calls are TRBV19 and TRBJ2-2; TRBD1 matches 8 bases. From germline, CDR1 is LNHDA and CDR2 SQIVND (reference sequence). The junction had 8 bases not matched to a gene; V was cut back by 2 bases and J by 6 bases. CDR3 size: 16 residues.

V and J are TRBV7-2 and TRBJ2-5, with 8 bases matching TRBD2. The trim removed 8 bases at V and 4 bases at J, leaving 15 bases unmatched. Germline CDR1 reads SGHTA; CDR2 reads FQGNSA. The CDR3 totals 16 residues. The CDR3 DNA follows: TGTGCCAGCGCCCGCTCGGGGGGGAGGCTTGCAGAGACCCAGTACTTC. Amino acid sequence: CASARSGGRLAETQYF.

V gene TRBV5-1 combines with J gene TRBJ2-1; perhaps TRBD2 as D (6 bases). Trimming took off 4 bases at V and 4 bases at J, with 9 bases between the two ends. CDR1 and CDR2 from the germline V gene are SGHRS and YFSETQ. The CDR3 is 13 amino acids. The CDR3 here is CASSPGDYNEQFF. DNA for the CDR3: TGCGCCAGCAGCCCGGGGGATTACAATGAGCAGTTCTTC. The whole variable domain, filled in from reference TRBV5-1 and TRBJ2-1, reads KAGVTQTPRYLIKTRGQQVTLSCSPISGHRSVSWYQQTPGQGLQFLFEYFSETQRNKGNFPGRFSGRQFSNSRSEMNVSTLELGDSALYLCASSPGDYNEQFFGPGTRLTVL.

The chain couples TRBV18 to TRBJ1-2; D unresolved. Germline CDR1 is KGHSH and CDR2 is LQKENI. The CDR3 spans 15 residues. Trimming stripped 3 bases from V and 4 bases from J, with 15 bases between. CDR3 sequence: CASSPGEGSVYGYTF. The CDR3 nucleotides are TGTGCCAGCTCACCGGGAGAGGGAAGTGTCTATGGCTACACCTTC.

The chain has TRBV9 and TRBJ2-5; 14 nucleotides line up with TRBD2. Germline-derived CDR1 and CDR2 are SGDLS and YYNGEE. J lost 4 bases, V lost 3 bases, and 14 bases had no gene match. This CDR3 is built from 19 residues. The CDR3 DNA reads TGTGCCAGCAGCGACGGACTAGCGGGAGGAGGGGCCCAGGGAGAGACCCAGTACTTC. As protein: CASSDGLAGGGAQGETQYF.

The chain recombines TRBV2 with TRBJ2-1; the D is unclear. The CDR3 is 12 residues long. The germline V gene encodes CDR1 SNHLY and CDR2 FYNNEI. The germline V and J ends were trimmed by 7 bases and 9 bases, with 13 bases remaining between them. The CDR3 DNA sequence: TGTGCCAGCACCCGGACGTATGGTGAGCAGTTCTTC. Translating gives CASTRTYGEQFF.

The chain is built from TRBV6-5 and TRBJ2-7; a possible D gene is TRBD2 (6 bases). Germline CDR1 reads MNHEY; CDR2 reads SVGAGI. V gave up 6 bases and J gave up 3 bases, with 18 bases separating them. The CDR3 runs to 15 residues. This chain's CDR3 is CASSPPGSGFYEQYF. In nucleotides, the CDR3 is TGTGCCAGCAGCCCTCCGGGGAGCGGGTTCTACGAGCAGTACTTC.

V usage is TRBV19 and J usage is TRBJ2-4; 7 positions agree with TRBD1. CDR1 is LNHDA, CDR2 SQIVND, per germline (reference sequence). The CDR3 contains 13 residues. Trimming cost V 6 bases and J 6 bases; bases outside gene matches: 5. Here the CDR3 DNA reads TGTGCCAGTAGCCCGGACAGGTTAAACATTCAGTACTTC. This sequence encodes CASSPDRLNIQYF.

This rearrangement joins TRBV4-2 to TRBJ2-5, with TRBD2 matching 12 bases. The trim removed 4 bases at V and 4 bases at J, leaving 13 bases unmatched. The CDR3 is made up of 18 amino acids. Germline lookup yields CDR1 LGHNA and CDR2 YNFKEQ. DNA for the CDR3: TGTGCCAGCAGCCTGGGTCTAGCGGGAGGGGGAAGAGGAGAGACCCAGTACTTC. Encoded protein: CASSLGLAGGGRGETQYF.

The chain recombines TRBV11-2 with TRBJ2-2, with no clear D. V lost 0 bases to trimming and J lost 6 bases, with 8 bases between them. Looked up from germline, CDR1 is SGHAT and CDR2 is FQNNGV. The CDR3 loop spans 14 amino acids. The CDR3 nucleotides read TGTGCCAGCAGCTTAGATCTTCCTTCCGGGGAGCTGTTTTTT. It encodes CASSLDLPSGELFF.

This chain joins TRBV6-1 and TRBJ2-7; TRBD2 matches at 9 bases. This CDR3 contains 14 residues. In germline, CDR1 is MNHNS, CDR2 SASEGT. V lost 8 bases, J lost 2 bases, and 7 bases stayed unmatched. Here the CDR3 DNA reads TGTGCCAGCCTATCGACTAGCGGACCCTACGAGCAGTACTTC. Protein sequence: CASLSTSGPYEQYF.

The chain carries TRBV5-6 and TRBJ2-7; 10 bases fit TRBD2. The CDR3 is made up of 14 amino acids. CDR1 is SGHDT, CDR2 YYEEEE, per germline. V was pared by 7 bases and J by 7 bases, with 11 bases of the junction left unmatched. The CDR3 DNA reads as TGTGCCAGCTCCCCAGCGGGAGGGCCCCGGGAGCAGTACTTC. It yields the protein CASSPAGGPREQYF.